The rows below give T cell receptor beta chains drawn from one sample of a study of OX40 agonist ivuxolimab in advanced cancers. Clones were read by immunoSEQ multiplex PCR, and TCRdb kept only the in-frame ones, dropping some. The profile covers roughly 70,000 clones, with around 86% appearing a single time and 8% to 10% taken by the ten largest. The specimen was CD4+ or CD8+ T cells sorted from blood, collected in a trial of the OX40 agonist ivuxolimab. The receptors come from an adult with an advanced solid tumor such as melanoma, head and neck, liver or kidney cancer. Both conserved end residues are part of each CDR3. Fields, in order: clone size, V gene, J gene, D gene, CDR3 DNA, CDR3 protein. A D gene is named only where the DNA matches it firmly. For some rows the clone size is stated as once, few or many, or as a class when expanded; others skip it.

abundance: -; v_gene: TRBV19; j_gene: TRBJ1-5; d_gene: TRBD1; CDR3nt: TGTGCCAGTAGTTCACCAGGGGGTCCCAATCAGCCCCAGCATTTT; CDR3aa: CASSSPGGPNQPQHF
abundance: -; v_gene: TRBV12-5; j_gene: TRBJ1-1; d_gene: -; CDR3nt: TGTGCTAGTGGTCCTCCCAGGAGCATGAACACTGAAGCTTTCTTT; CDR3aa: CASGPPRSMNTEAFF
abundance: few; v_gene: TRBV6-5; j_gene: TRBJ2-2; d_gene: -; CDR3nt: TGTGCCAGCAGTTACGGACCCGCCCTCGGGCTGTTTTTT; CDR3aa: CASSYGPALGLFF
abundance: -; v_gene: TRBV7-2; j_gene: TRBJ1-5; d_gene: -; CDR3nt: TGTGCCAGCAGCTCCCGGTTGGGGTTGGGTCAGCCCCAGCATTTT; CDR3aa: CASSSRLGLGQPQHF
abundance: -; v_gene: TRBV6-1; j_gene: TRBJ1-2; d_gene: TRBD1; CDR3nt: TGTGCCAGCAGACTGACAGGGGCAGTGTATGGCTACACCTTC; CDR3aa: CASRLTGAVYGYTF
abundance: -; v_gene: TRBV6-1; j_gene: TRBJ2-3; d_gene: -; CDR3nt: TGTGCCAGCAAATGGGTAGCTACAGATACGCAGTATTTT; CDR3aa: CASKWVATDTQYF
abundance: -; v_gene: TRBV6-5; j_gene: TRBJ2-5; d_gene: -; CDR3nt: TGTGCCAGCGGCCGGACCCAGTACTTC; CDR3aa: CASGRTQYF
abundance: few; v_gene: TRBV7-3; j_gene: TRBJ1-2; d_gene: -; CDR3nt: TGTGCCAGCAGCTTAACGTTAGGGGATGGCTACACCTTC; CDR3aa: CASSLTLGDGYTF
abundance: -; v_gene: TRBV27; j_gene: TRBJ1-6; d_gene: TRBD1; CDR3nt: TGTGCCAGCAGTTTAATCGATAGGGGGCCTAATTCACCCCTCCACTTT; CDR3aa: CASSLIDRGPNSPLHF
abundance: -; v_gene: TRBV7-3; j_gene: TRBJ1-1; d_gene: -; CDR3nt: TGTGCCAGCAGCTTAGGAAGGAACACTGAAGCTTTCTTT; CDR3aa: CASSLGRNTEAFF
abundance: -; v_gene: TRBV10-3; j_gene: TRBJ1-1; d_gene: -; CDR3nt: TGTGCCACCCAGATTGACGTAGGGAACACTGAAGCTTTCTTT; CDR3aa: CATQIDVGNTEAFF
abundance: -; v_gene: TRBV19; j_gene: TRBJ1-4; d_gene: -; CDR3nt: TGTGCCAGTAGAACAGGGTTCGATGAAAAACTGTTTTTT; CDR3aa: CASRTGFDEKLFF
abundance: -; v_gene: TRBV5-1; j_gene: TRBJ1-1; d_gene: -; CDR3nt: TGCGCCAGCAGCTTGGAGAAGGGGAACACTGAAGCTTTCTTT; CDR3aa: CASSLEKGNTEAFF
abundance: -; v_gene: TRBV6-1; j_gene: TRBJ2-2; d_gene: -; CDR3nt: TGTGCCAGCAGTGAAGCGGTGGTTCAGAACGGGGAGCTGTTTTTT; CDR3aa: CASSEAVVQNGELFF
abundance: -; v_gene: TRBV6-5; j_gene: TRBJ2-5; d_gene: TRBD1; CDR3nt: TGTGCCAGCAGGAGAAAAGGGGGCGGAGAGACCCAGTACTTC; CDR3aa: CASRRKGGGETQYF
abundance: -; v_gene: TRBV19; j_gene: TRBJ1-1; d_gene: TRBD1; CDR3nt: TGTGCCAGTAAATACTGGGACAGTTCCCCCACTGAAGCTTTCTTT; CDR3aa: CASKYWDSSPTEAFF
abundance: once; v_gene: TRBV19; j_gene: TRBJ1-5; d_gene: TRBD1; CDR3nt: TGTGCCAGTAGTATGGGCAGGGGGCTTAGTCAGCCCCAGCATTTT; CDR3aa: CASSMGRGLSQPQHF
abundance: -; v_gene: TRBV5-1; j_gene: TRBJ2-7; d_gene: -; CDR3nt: TGCGCCAGCAGCTTGGCCAACCCGGCAGGGACCGAGCAGTACTTC; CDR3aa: CASSLANPAGTEQYF
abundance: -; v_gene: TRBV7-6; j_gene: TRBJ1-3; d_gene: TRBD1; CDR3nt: TGTGCCAGCAGCTTATCGGCCGGGACAGTCGCCGTTCCGCTAGGAAACACCATATATTTT; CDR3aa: CASSLSAGTVAVPLGNTIYF
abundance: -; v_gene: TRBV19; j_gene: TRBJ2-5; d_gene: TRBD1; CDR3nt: TGTGCCAGTAGTATAAGACAGGGGGCGCGGGAGACCCAGTACTTC; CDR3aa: CASSIRQGARETQYF
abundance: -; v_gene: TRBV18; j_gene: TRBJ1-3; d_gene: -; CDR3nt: TGTGCCAGCTCACCAGCAGGTCCCCGAAACACCATATATTTT; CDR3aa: CASSPAGPRNTIYF
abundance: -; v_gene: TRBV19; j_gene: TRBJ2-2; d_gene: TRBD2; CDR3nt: TGTGCCAGTAGTATACAGCGGGGGGGCTCCGGGGAGCTGTTTTTT; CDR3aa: CASSIQRGGSGELFF
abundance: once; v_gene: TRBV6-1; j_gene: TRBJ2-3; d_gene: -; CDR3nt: TGTGCCAGCAATAGCGGTCACACAGATACGCAGTATTTT; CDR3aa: CASNSGHTDTQYF
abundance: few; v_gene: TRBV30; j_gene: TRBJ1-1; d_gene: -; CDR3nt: TGTGCCTGGAGTGTCGGAGGGTTGGGTGAAGCTTTCTTT; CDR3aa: CAWSVGGLGEAFF
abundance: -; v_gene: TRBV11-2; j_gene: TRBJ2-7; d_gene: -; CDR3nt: TGTGCCAGCACCCAAGGTGGCTACGAGCAGTACTTC; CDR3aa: CASTQGGYEQYF
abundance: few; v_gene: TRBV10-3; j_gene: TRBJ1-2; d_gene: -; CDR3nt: TGTGCCATCAGTGAGTCGGGGCAGCGCAACTATGGCTACACCTTC; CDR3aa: CAISESGQRNYGYTF
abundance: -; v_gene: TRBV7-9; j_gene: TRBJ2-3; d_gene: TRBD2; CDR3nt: TGTGCCAGCAGCTTAGCTGCGGGGGGGCCAACAGATACGCAGTATTTT; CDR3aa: CASSLAAGGPTDTQYF
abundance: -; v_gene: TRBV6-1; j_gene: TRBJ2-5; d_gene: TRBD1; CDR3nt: TGTGCCAGCAGCACCAACAGGGGTCGGGAGACCCAGTACTTC; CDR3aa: CASSTNRGRETQYF